This TCR beta chain was identified during a study of response to subunit inactivated influenza vaccine. Unmatched junction bases numbered 9, after V lost 6 bases and J lost 5 bases. The CDR3 loop spans 14 amino acids. Germline V gene sequence: CDR1 WSHSY, CDR2 SAAADI. TCRdb reanalysed the RT-PCR reads using MiXCR and keeps one entry per CDR3 protein. The repertoire holds 600,000 to 850,000 distinct CDR3 sequences, with 12% to 15% as singletons. The chain carries TRBV10-2 and TRBJ1-1; 7 positions agree with TRBD1. The sequence derives from a man between 45 and 60 years old who received an inactivated influenza vaccine. The sample consisted of PBMCs from blood, taken about 14 days before vaccination. As DNA, the CDR3 is TGCGCCAGCAGGGAAAACGCAGGGGGGACTGAAGCTTTCTTT. The encoded protein is CASRENAGGTEAFF.